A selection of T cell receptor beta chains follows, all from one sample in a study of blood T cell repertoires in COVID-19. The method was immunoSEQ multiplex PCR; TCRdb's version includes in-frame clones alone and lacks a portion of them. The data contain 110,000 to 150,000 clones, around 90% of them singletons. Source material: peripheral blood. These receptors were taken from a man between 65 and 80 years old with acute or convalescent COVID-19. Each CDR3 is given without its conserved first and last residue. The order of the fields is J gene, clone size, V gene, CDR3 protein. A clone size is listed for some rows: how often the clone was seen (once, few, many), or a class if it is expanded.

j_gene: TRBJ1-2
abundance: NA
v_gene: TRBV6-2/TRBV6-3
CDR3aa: ASSYEDRHSYT

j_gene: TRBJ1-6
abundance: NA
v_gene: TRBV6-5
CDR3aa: ASSSLNSPLH

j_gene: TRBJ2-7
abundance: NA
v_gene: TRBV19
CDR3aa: ASRPRQGSSYEQY

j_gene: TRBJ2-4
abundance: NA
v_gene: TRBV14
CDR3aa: ASSQAGLAKNIQY

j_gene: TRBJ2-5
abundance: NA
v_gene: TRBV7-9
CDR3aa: ASSGRGQETQY

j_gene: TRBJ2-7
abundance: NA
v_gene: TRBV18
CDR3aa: ASSPGARYLGYEQY

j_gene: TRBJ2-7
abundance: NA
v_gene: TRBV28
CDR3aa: ASSERSLTSSYEQY

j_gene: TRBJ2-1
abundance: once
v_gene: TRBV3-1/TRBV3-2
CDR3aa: ASSLGGVTGDNEQF

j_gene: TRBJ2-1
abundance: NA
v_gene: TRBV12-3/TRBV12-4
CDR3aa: ASEGQGGEQF

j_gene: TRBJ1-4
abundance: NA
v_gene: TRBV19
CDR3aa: ASSWLQGEKLF

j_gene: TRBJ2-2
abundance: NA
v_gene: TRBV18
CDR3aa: ASSRSGATGELF

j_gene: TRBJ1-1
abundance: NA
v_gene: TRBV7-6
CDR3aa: ASSLEGGVNTEAF

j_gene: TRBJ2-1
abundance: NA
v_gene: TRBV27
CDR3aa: ASRQGQYNEQF

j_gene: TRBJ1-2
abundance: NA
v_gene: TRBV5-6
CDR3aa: ASSSLGQIYGYT

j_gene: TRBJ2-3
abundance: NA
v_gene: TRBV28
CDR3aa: ASSLAGQGATDTQY

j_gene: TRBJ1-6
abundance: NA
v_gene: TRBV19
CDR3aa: ASSIEGTAPNSPLH

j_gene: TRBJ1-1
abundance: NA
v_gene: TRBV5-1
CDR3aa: ASSQRQGHTEAF

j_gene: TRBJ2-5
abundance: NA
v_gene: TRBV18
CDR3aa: ASSLGRQETQY

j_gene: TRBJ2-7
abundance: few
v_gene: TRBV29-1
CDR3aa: SVRADLEQY

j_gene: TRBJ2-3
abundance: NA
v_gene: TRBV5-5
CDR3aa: ASSFRTGVMADTQY